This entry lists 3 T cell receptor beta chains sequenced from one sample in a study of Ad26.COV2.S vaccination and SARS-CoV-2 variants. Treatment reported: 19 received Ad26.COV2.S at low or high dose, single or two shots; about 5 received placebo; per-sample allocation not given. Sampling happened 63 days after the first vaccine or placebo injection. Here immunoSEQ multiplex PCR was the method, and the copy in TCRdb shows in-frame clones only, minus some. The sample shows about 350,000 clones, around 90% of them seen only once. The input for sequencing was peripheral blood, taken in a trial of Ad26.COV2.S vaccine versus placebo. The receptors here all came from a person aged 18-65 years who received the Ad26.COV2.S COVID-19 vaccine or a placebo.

Here the CDR3 DNA reads TGTGCCAGCAGCTCCAGGGGTCTCACCGGGGAGCTGTTTTTT. Protein product: CASSSRGLTGELFF. This chain links TRBV7-8 with TRBJ2-2; a weak D match, TRBD1 (6 bases). The CDR3 spans 14 residues. The V gene lost 4 bases and the J gene lost 4 bases, with 10 bases spanning the gap. Germline V gives CDR1 SGHVS, CDR2 FQNEAQ. The complete variable domain, with remaining parts taken from reference TRBV7-8 and TRBJ2-2, reads GAGVSQSPRYKVAKRGQDVALRCDPISGHVSLFWYQQALGQGPEFLTYFQNEAQLDKSGLPSDRFFAERPEGSVSTLKIQRTQQEDSAVYLCASSSRGLTGELFFGEGSRLTVL.

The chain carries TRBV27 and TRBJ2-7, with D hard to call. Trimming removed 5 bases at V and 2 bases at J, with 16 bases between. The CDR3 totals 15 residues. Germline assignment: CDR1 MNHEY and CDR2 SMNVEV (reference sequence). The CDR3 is CASSPQYRVTYEQYF. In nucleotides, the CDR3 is TGTGCCAGCAGTCCGCAATATAGGGTCACCTACGAGCAGTACTTC.

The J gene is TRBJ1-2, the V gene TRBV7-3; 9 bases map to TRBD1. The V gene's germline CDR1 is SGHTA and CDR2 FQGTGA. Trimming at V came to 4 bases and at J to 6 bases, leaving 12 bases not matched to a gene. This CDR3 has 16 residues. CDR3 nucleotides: TGTGCCAGCAGCTCTGGACAGGGGACCAGGATTCATGGCTACACCTTC. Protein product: CASSSGQGTRIHGYTF. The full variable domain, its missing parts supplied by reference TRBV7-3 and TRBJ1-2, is GAGVSQTPSNKVTEKGKYVELRCDPISGHTALYWYRQSLGQGPEFLIYFQGTGAADDSGLPNDRFFAVRPEGSVSTLKIQRTERGDSAVYLCASSSGQGTRIHGYTFGSGTRLTVV.